This T cell receptor beta chain is from a study of cytomegalovirus exposure and HLA in healthy donors. A multiplex PCR was run with 60 Vbeta primers and 13 Jbeta primers. Assay used: immunoSEQ multiplex PCR; TCRdb lists only in-frame clones, some missing. Here the sample spans tens of thousands of clones, roughly 78% being singletons. V shed 4 bases and J shed 2 bases, with 15 bases lying between them. The CDR3 spans 15 residues. Per the germline V gene, CDR1 is SGHRS and CDR2 is YFSETQ. This chain links TRBV5-1 with TRBJ2-5, with D perhaps TRBD2 (5 bases). Sequenced input: PBMCs. The sequence was obtained from a woman aged 40 to 50 in good health and CMV-seropositive. CDR3 in amino acids: CASSMGSNSQETQYF. CDR3 bases: TGCGCCAGCAGCATGGGGAGCAACTCACAAGAGACCCAGTACTTC.